Listed below are T cell receptor beta chains from one sample, sequenced in a study of blood T cell repertoires in COVID-19. Data came from immunoSEQ multiplex PCR; TCRdb stores just in-frame clones and leaves some out. This table has around 260,000 clones, around 90% appearing once. The specimen sequenced was peripheral blood. These receptors all come from a human donor in a cohort sampled during active COVID-19. The CDR3 runs from the conserved cysteine through the conserved F or W. A D gene is named only where the DNA matches it firmly. The size field is filled for only some rows; it gives once, few, many or a size class.

V,D,size,J,CDR3,DNA
TRBV3-1/TRBV3-2,TRBD1,once,TRBJ2-7,CASSQTPGQDYEQYF,TGTGCCAGCAGCCAAACTCCGGGACAGGACTACGAGCAGTACTTC
TRBV18,-,-,TRBJ2-5,CASSPTRRETQYF,TGTGCCAGCTCGCCAACTAGAAGAGAGACCCAGTACTTC
TRBV30,-,-,TRBJ1-5,CAWSVAGNQPQHF,TGTGCCTGGAGTGTGGCAGGGAATCAGCCCCAGCATTTT
TRBV5-6,-,-,TRBJ1-2,CASSLYLGGGPNYGYTF,TGTGCCAGCAGCCTTTATCTAGGCGGGGGCCCTAACTATGGCTACACCTTC
TRBV18,-,-,TRBJ1-5,CASSPNSQGTEQPQHF,TGTGCCAGCTCACCAAATAGTCAGGGGACCGAGCAGCCCCAGCATTTT
TRBV6-1,-,-,TRBJ1-6,CASSEDRNSPLHF,TGTGCCAGCAGTGAAGACCGGAATTCACCCCTCCACTTT
TRBV14,-,-,TRBJ2-7,CASSQGQGIYEQYF,TGTGCCAGCAGCCAAGGCCAGGGTATCTACGAGCAGTACTTC
TRBV11-2,TRBD2,-,TRBJ2-1,CASSLVTSGGNNNEQFF,TGTGCCAGCAGCTTAGTCACTAGCGGGGGGAACAACAATGAGCAGTTCTTC
TRBV7-9,TRBD1,-,TRBJ1-1,CASSATGSDFEAFF,TGTGCCAGCAGCGCGACAGGGTCGGATTTCGAAGCTTTCTTT
TRBV18,-,-,TRBJ2-7,CASSASKHEQYF,TGTGCCAGCTCAGCGTCCAAGCACGAGCAGTACTTC
TRBV10-3,-,once,TRBJ1-2,CAITPESNYGYTF,TGTGCCATCACCCCCGAGAGTAACTATGGCTACACCTTC
TRBV6-2/TRBV6-3,-,-,TRBJ1-2,CASSYPPNTDRYYGYTF,TGTGCCAGCAGTTACCCGCCAAATACCGACAGATACTATGGCTACACCTTC
TRBV11-2,TRBD2,-,TRBJ2-7,CASSLDFGGLARYEQYF,TGTGCCAGCAGCTTAGATTTTGGAGGACTAGCTCGCTACGAGCAGTACTTC
TRBV6-6,-,-,TRBJ1-1,CASNHGGAGVPTEAFF,TGTGCCAGCAACCACGGGGGGGCGGGGGTTCCCACTGAAGCTTTCTTT
TRBV5-1,TRBD1,few,TRBJ1-2,CAPRTGGGHGYTF,TGCGCCCCGCGAACAGGGGGCGGCCATGGCTACACCTTC
TRBV6-6,-,-,TRBJ1-1,CASSYSAMAFF,TGTGCCAGCAGTTACTCGGCAATGGCTTTCTTT
TRBV6-2/TRBV6-3,-,-,TRBJ2-7,CASSDGQFSYEQYF,TGTGCCAGCAGTGACGGACAGTTCTCCTACGAGCAGTACTTC
TRBV7-9,TRBD2,-,TRBJ2-7,CATLGGGSYEQYF,TGTGCCACCCTGGGGGGGGGCTCCTACGAGCAGTACTTC
TRBV7-9,-,-,TRBJ2-4,CASSLAGRNIQYF,TGTGCCAGCAGCTTAGCGGGCCGAAACATTCAGTACTTC
TRBV7-8,-,once,TRBJ2-7,CASSEPFPSDLHEQYF,TGTGCCAGCAGCGAACCCTTTCCTAGCGACCTCCACGAGCAGTACTTC
TRBV4-1,TRBD1,-,TRBJ1-4,CASSQDWGQGGEKLFF,TGCGCCAGCAGCCAAGATTGGGGACAGGGGGGCGAAAAACTGTTTTTT
TRBV6-5,TRBD1,-,TRBJ1-5,CASRQGQGHNQPQHF,TGTGCCAGCAGACAGGGACAGGGACACAATCAGCCCCAGCATTTT
TRBV7-2,TRBD2,-,TRBJ2-7,CASSLEGGTSEKF,TGTGCCAGCAGCTTAGAGGGAGGGACTAGCGAGAAATTC
TRBV2,TRBD1,few,TRBJ2-1,CASCPGTGNEQFF,TGTGCCAGCTGTCCCGGGACAGGCAATGAGCAGTTCTTC
TRBV7-6,TRBD1,few,TRBJ1-2,CASSLGRTGYGYTF,TGTGCCAGCAGCTTAGGACGGACAGGCTATGGCTACACCTTC
TRBV19,-,-,TRBJ2-2,CASSIYSGELFF,TGTGCCAGTAGTATTTATTCCGGGGAGCTGTTTTTT
TRBV30,-,-,TRBJ1-4,CAWSVPGGANEKLFF,TGTGCCTGGAGTGTACCGGGGGGTGCTAATGAAAAACTGTTTTTT
TRBV7-8,-,-,TRBJ2-3,CASSFEKGDREYF,TGTGCCAGCAGCTTCGAGAAAGGGGATAGGGAGTATTTT
TRBV28,TRBD2,-,TRBJ2-3,CASSSIGGGLLTDTQYF,TGTGCCAGCAGCTCCATCGGGGGGGGTCTTCTCACAGATACGCAGTATTTT
TRBV5-4,TRBD1,-,TRBJ2-7,CASSRQGSAYEQYF,TGTGCCAGCAGCCGACAGGGTTCTGCCTACGAGCAGTACTTC
TRBV7-2,TRBD1,-,TRBJ1-5,CASSLQGAGQPQHF,TGTGCCAGCAGCTTACAGGGGGCTGGACAGCCCCAGCATTTT
TRBV6-2/TRBV6-3,TRBD2,-,TRBJ2-3,CASSDRASGTSTDTQYF,TGTGCCAGCAGTGACCGGGCTAGCGGGACTAGCACAGATACGCAGTATTTT
TRBV6-2/TRBV6-3,TRBD1,-,TRBJ2-7,CASSDRGKDEQYF,TGTGCCAGCAGCGACAGGGGGAAGGACGAGCAGTACTTC
TRBV19,-,-,TRBJ1-1,CASSAGGDTEAFF,TGTGCCAGTAGTGCAGGAGGTGACACTGAAGCTTTCTTT
TRBV15,TRBD2,-,TRBJ2-3,CATSRELAGVDTQYF,TGTGCCACCAGCCGCGAACTAGCGGGGGTTGATACGCAGTATTTT
TRBV27,-,-,TRBJ1-2,CASSRGNGYTF,TGTGCCAGCAGTCGGGGGAATGGCTACACCTTC
TRBV19,-,-,TRBJ1-4,CASSTRAANEKLFF,TGTGCCAGTAGTACCAGGGCGGCTAATGAAAAACTGTTTTTT
TRBV19,-,-,TRBJ2-5,CASSRRKTGQETQYF,TGTGCCAGTAGTCGGAGAAAGACAGGCCAAGAGACCCAGTACTTC